These T cell receptor beta chains were read from a single sample in a study of tumor-infiltrating lymphocytes in primary liver carcinoma. TCRdb reprocessed the multiplex PCR reads via MiXCR and lists one record per CDR3 protein. This table holds about 44,000 distinct CDR3 sequences, about 68% found once. Sequencing was performed on liver tumor tissue from sampling region 3. Receptors were obtained from a man between 35 and 55 years old with primary liver carcinoma and hepatitis B virus infection. Each CDR3 is given with its conserved first and last residue. A D gene is named only where the DNA matches it firmly.

V gene: TRBV2
D gene: TRBD2
CDR3 protein: CTSSRGGLAPYEQYF

V gene: TRBV4-1
D gene: -
CDR3 protein: CASSRIYGGPKEKLFF

V gene: TRBV29-1
D gene: -
CDR3 protein: CGILGTEAFF

V gene: TRBV28
D gene: -
CDR3 protein: CASSLSQLNEKLLF

V gene: TRBV30
D gene: -
CDR3 protein: CAWSVPASGGIRPLHF

V gene: TRBV4-1
D gene: -
CDR3 protein: CASSQASESYEQYF

V gene: TRBV7-2
D gene: -
CDR3 protein: CASSLQGRPLNTEAFF

V gene: TRBV11-2
D gene: -
CDR3 protein: CASSLTGTAYVQYF

V gene: TRBV29-1
D gene: TRBD1
CDR3 protein: CSVGGQGSYKQCF

V gene: TRBV11-1
D gene: TRBD2
CDR3 protein: CASSLRLAGGVDNEQFF

V gene: TRBV28
D gene: TRBD2
CDR3 protein: CASSGGGSYEQYF

V gene: TRBV10-3
D gene: TRBD1
CDR3 protein: CATIGQGARGAKFLTF

V gene: TRBV28
D gene: -
CDR3 protein: CASSPIQGRYEQYF

V gene: TRBV29-1
D gene: -
CDR3 protein: CCVGYQDHGYTDTQYF

V gene: TRBV5-4
D gene: -
CDR3 protein: CASSFPSGRGSGANVLSF

V gene: TRBV6-6
D gene: -
CDR3 protein: CARSYRVEHSNQPHHF

V gene: TRBV12-3/TRBV12-4
D gene: -
CDR3 protein: CAGSITGTSDGQFF

V gene: TRBV7-9
D gene: -
CDR3 protein: CASSLGRTAAGNTIYF

V gene: TRBV12-3/TRBV12-4
D gene: -
CDR3 protein: CASSPRLERDTIYF

V gene: TRBV29-1
D gene: TRBD1
CDR3 protein: CSIGTGGYIEQFF

V gene: TRBV4-1
D gene: -
CDR3 protein: CASSLYDNEQLF

V gene: TRBV11-2
D gene: TRBD2
CDR3 protein: CASSLDIGLAMSDRFF

V gene: TRBV11-2
D gene: -
CDR3 protein: CVSSPEYNGQFF